Sequencing of this T cell receptor (beta chain) was carried out in a study of T cells in Graves' hyperthyroidism and ophthalmopathy. Hyperthyroidism patients were newly diagnosed, had disease duration under 2 months, and were aged 18 to 65 years. Clinical symptoms, serum thyroxine and TRAb, thyroid ultrasound and orbital computed tomography together formed the diagnostic basis. The PBMCs were taken from approximately 11 ml of fresh peripheral blood. This clonotype has at least ten counts. There were TCR beta CDR3 regions amplified from RNA transcripts. First-round RT-PCR of the TCR CDR3 relied on the HTBI primer set. TCRdb reanalysed the multiplex PCR reads using MiXCR and keeps one entry per CDR3 protein. The sample holds around 400,000 distinct CDR3 sequences, approximately 15% seen once. The source of this sequence is a woman between 18 and 30 years old with Graves' hyperthyroidism that later progressed to Graves' ophthalmopathy. Sequences were obtained from blood.

CDR3 in DNA: TGCGCCAGCAGCCCGGGAGGCGGATATGGAACAGATACGCAGTATTTT. Translation gives CASSPGGGYGTDTQYF. V gene TRBV5-1 combines with J gene TRBJ2-3; TRBD2 matches at 7 bases. Trimming removed 4 bases from V and 3 bases from J; junction bases left unmatched: 11. The CDR3 runs to 16 residues. The germline V gene encodes CDR1 SGHRS and CDR2 YFSETQ. Full variable domain (missing parts from reference TRBV5-1 and TRBJ2-3): KAGVTQTPRYLIKTRGQQVTLSCSPISGHRSVSWYQQTPGQGLQFLFEYFSETQRNKGNFPGRFSGRQFSNSRSEMNVSTLELGDSALYLCASSPGGGYGTDTQYFGPGTRLTVL.